A single sample is the source of the 20 T cell receptor beta chains below, sequenced in a study of blood T cell repertoires in COVID-19 (TCRdb year 2020). The library was obtained by the immunoSEQ multiplex PCR assay. Here the immuneACCESS table is served through TCRdb, limited to in-frame sequences with V and J called. Missing clones are a known gap in these copies; in checked studies unresolved V genes cover under half, and the rest lacks a known reason. Recorded for this sample are roughly 100,000 clones; 82% of them occurred a single time. The top ten constitute roughly 15% of the sample. The specimen sequenced was peripheral blood. These receptors were obtained from a woman over 75 with acute or convalescent COVID-19.

This clone came up once. The chain recombines TRBV3-1 (or the pseudogene TRBV3-2) with TRBJ2-5; D perhaps matches TRBD2 (6 bases). V lost 5 bases and J 0 bases, leaving 13 bases between the germline ends. This CDR3 is 15 amino acids long. Germline assignment: CDR1 LGHDT and CDR2 YNNKEL (reference sequence). The CDR3 spells CASSGLRGNQETQYF. In DNA form, the CDR3 reads TGTGCCAGCAGCGGACTGCGGGGAAACCAAGAGACCCAGTACTTC.

The gene calls are TRBV27 and TRBJ1-5, with D unresolved. The CDR3 consists of 13 residues. Germline lookup yields CDR1 MNHEY and CDR2 SMNVEV (reference sequence). V lost 5 bases, J lost 4 bases, and 9 bases lay in between. The CDR3 protein is CASSLLRNQPQHF. CDR3 in DNA: TGTGCCAGCAGTCTTCTCAGGAATCAGCCCCAGCATTTT.

The genes are TRBV6-5 and TRBJ1-2, with 7 bases matching TRBD1. The ends lost 0 bases at V and 8 bases at J; junction bases unmatched: 6. Per the germline V gene, CDR1 is MNHEY and CDR2 is SVGAGI. This CDR3 region has 14 residues. DNA of the CDR3: TGTGCCAGCAGTTACTCGATAGGGACAGTCGGCTACACCTTC. Translating gives CASSYSIGTVGYTF.

This sequence joins TRBV5-8 and TRBJ1-1; the D gene is possibly TRBD1 (6 bases). The CDR3 is made up of 12 amino acids. Germline V gives CDR1 SGHTS, CDR2 YDEGEE. Trimming took off 0 bases at V and 12 bases at J, with 12 bases between the two ends. The CDR3 region has the DNA TGTGCCAGCAGCTTGGGGACAGCGATTTCTTTCTTT. Its translation is CASSLGTAISFF.

V gene TRBV27 combines with J gene TRBJ2-3; no clear D. The CDR3 spans 13 residues. Germline assignment: CDR1 MNHEY and CDR2 SMNVEV (reference sequence). V was trimmed by 5 bases and J by 5 bases, leaving 11 bases between them. The CDR3 nucleotides are TGTGCCAGCAGTCCCCAAGTTAGAGATACGCAGTATTTT. Translation gives CASSPQVRDTQYF.

The gene calls are TRBV5-4 and TRBJ2-1, with a weak D call TRBD2 (5 bases). This CDR3 region has 14 residues. From germline, CDR1 is SGHNT and CDR2 YYREEE (reference sequence). Trimming shortened V by 0 bases and J by 12 bases, and 16 bases separated the two germline ends. The CDR3 here is CASSLDSDFWAQFF. For the CDR3, the DNA is TGTGCCAGCAGCTTGGATAGCGACTTCTGGGCGCAGTTCTTC.

The CDR3 coding sequence is TGTGCCACACGGGCGGGAGATACGCAGTATTTT. Residues: CATRAGDTQYF. V usage is TRBV24-1 and J usage is TRBJ2-3; possible D gene TRBD2, 5 bases. Germline V CDR1 and CDR2: KGHDR, SFDVKD. The CDR3 has 11 residues. V lost 10 bases to trimming and J lost 5 bases, with 9 bases between them.

The chain combines TRBV10-1 with TRBJ2-1, with 7 nucleotides matching TRBD1. Germline V gene lookup returns CDR1 WNHNN and CDR2 SYGVQD (reference sequence). The CDR3 covers 16 residues. V was clipped by 5 bases and J by 0 bases; unmatched bases: 7. CDR3 in DNA: TGCGCCAGCAGTTCGTTCCAGGGGGACTCCTACAATGAGCAGTTCTTC. Amino acids: CASSSFQGDSYNEQFF.

V gene TRBV10-1 combines with J gene TRBJ2-3; TRBD2 agrees at 9 bases. The CDR3 is made up of 15 amino acids. J gave up 5 bases and V 3 bases, and 6 bases lay outside the gene matches. Germline V gene sequence: CDR1 WNHNN, CDR2 SYGVQD (reference sequence). The CDR3 here is CASSDPSGKGDTQYF. CDR3 coding DNA: TGCGCCAGCAGTGACCCTAGCGGGAAGGGAGATACGCAGTATTTT.

This clone was recorded only once. The chain joins TRBV19 to TRBJ2-3, with TRBD2 identical over 10 bases. The CDR3 sequence is 14 residues long. CDR1 LNHDA and CDR2 SQIVND come from the germline V gene (reference sequence). The trim removed 3 bases at V and 3 bases at J, leaving 0 bases unmatched. The CDR3 DNA is TGTGCCAGTAGTATTAGCGGGAGGACAGATACGCAGTATTTT. The encoded protein is CASSISGRTDTQYF. Variable domain in full (rest from reference TRBV19 and TRBJ2-3): DGGITQSPKYLFRKEGQNVTLSCEQNLNHDAMYWYRQDPGQGLRLIYYSQIVNDFQKGDIAEGYSVSREKKESFPLTVTSAQKNPTAFYLCASSISGRTDTQYFGPGTRLTVL.

The chain links TRBV5-5 to TRBJ2-7; TRBD2 agrees at 8 bases. V gave up 0 bases and J gave up 2 bases; unmatched junction bases: 4. There are 15 residues in the CDR3. Germline V lookup: CDR1 SGHKS, CDR2 YYEKEE (reference sequence). For the CDR3, the DNA is TGTGCCAGCAGCTTGGAGGGACTAGGGGCCTACGAGCAGTACTTC. This sequence encodes CASSLEGLGAYEQYF. The whole variable domain, filled in from reference TRBV5-5 and TRBJ2-7, reads DAGVTQSPTHLIKTRGQQVTLRCSPISGHKSVSWYQQVLGQGPQFIFQYYEKEERGRGNFPDRFSARQFPNYSSELNVNALLLGDSALYLCASSLEGLGAYEQYFGPGTRLTVT.

Details on this clone: Relative to the germline gene, one junction end is altered; a read error may explain this. V usage is TRBV4-3 and J usage is TRBJ2-5, with 10 bases aligning to TRBD1. CDR3 size: 15 residues. The germline CDR1 and CDR2 sequences are LGHNA and YSLEER. In nucleotides, the CDR3 is TGCGCCAGCAGTCCCGGGACAGGGGTCGTGGAGACCCTGTACTTC. Protein: CASSPGTGVVETLYF.

The gene calls are TRBV30 and TRBJ2-2; D remains unclear. The CDR3 loop spans 14 amino acids. V was shortened by 0 bases and J by 8 bases, with 13 bases between the two germline ends. Germline CDR1 and CDR2: GTSNPN and SVGIG (reference sequence). The chain's CDR3 is CAWSVRANLGELFF. In nucleotides, the CDR3 is TGTGCCTGGAGTGTACGAGCTAACTTGGGGGAGCTGTTTTTT.

The V gene is TRBV4-3, the J gene TRBJ2-5; TRBD1 aligns across 9 bases. The CDR3 loop spans 15 amino acids. Unmatched junction bases numbered 4, after V lost 0 bases and J lost 5 bases. Per the germline V gene, CDR1 is LGHNA and CDR2 is YSLEER. DNA for the CDR3: TGCGCCAGCAGCCAAGAGGGACAGGGTTTTGAGACCCAGTACTTC. Translating it yields CASSQEGQGFETQYF.

The chain carries TRBV5-1 and TRBJ2-6, with TRBD2 identical over 9 bases. This CDR3 comprises 17 residues. Germline values: CDR1 SGHRS, CDR2 YFSETQ. V dropped 4 bases and J dropped 2; count of bases not matched to a gene: 7. The CDR3 DNA is TGCGCCAGCAGCCTTGGGGCTAGCGGGACTGGGGCCAACGTCCTGACTTTC. The encoded protein is CASSLGASGTGANVLTF.

The table lists this clone with a count of one. The chain uses TRBV5-4 and TRBJ1-2, with 7 nucleotides matching TRBD1. J was trimmed by 4 bases and V by 4 bases; bases with no gene match: 19. This CDR3 is 18 amino acids long. Germline-derived CDR1 and CDR2 are SGHNT and YYREEE (reference sequence). In nucleotides, the CDR3 is TGTGCCAGCAGCGCGGACCGGGACAGTCTTTCCAAGATCTATGGCTACACCTTC. Protein sequence: CASSADRDSLSKIYGYTF.

The chain links TRBV27 to TRBJ2-1; 11 nucleotides match TRBD2. V trimming: 3 bases; J trimming: 8 bases; junction bases outside the gene matches: 6. CDR3 length: 15 residues. Germline V CDR1 and CDR2: MNHEY, SMNVEV (reference sequence). CDR3 in amino acids: CASSLASGGWDEQFF. The CDR3 DNA is TGTGCCAGCAGTTTGGCTAGCGGGGGGTGGGATGAGCAGTTCTTC.

A note on this clone: The same CDR3 also results from other DNA sequences found in this sample. The chain uses TRBV9 and TRBJ1-3, with TRBD1 identical over 7 bases. This CDR3 has 14 amino acids. V trimming: 3 bases; J trimming: 4 bases; junction bases outside the gene matches: 4. CDR1 and CDR2 (germline): SGDLS, YYNGEE. DNA for the CDR3: TGTGCCAGCAGCGGGGGGACAGCGGGAAACACCATATATTTT. Protein product: CASSGGTAGNTIYF.

V gene TRBV9 combines with J gene TRBJ1-5; D ambiguous. The CDR3 totals 14 residues. The germline V gene encodes CDR1 SGDLS and CDR2 YYNGEE. V lost 3 bases and J lost 1, with 8 bases in between. The chain's CDR3 is CASSEGVSNQPQHF. CDR3 nucleotides: TGTGCCAGCAGCGAAGGAGTCAGCAATCAGCCCCAGCATTTT.

The chain has TRBV5-4 and TRBJ2-1; 8 nucleotides align to TRBD2. J gave up 6 bases and V 5 bases, and 13 bases lay outside the gene matches. Looked up from germline, CDR1 is SGHNT and CDR2 is YYREEE (reference sequence). The CDR3 has 16 residues. In nucleotides, the CDR3 is TGTGCCAGCAGTTATCCCGGGACTAGGAGCCTCAATGAGCAGTTCTTC. This sequence encodes CASSYPGTRSLNEQFF.